These 29 T cell receptor beta chains were all obtained from the same sample, sequenced in a study of intratumoral heterogeneity in liver cancer. Repertoires were generated with immunoSEQ multiplex PCR, while TCRdb's copy carries only in-frame clones and drops some. The sample lists 6,000 to 8,500 clones; roughly half were seen once. Each tumour sample represents a distinct, spatially separated region of the hepatocellular carcinoma nodule. This sample comprised tumor tissue, obtained before any cancer treatment. The receptors here all came from a man in his 70s with hepatocellular carcinoma.

The chain recombines TRBV6-2 or TRBV6-3 with TRBJ1-5; D unclear. There are 15 residues in the CDR3. Germline assignment: CDR1 MNHEY and CDR2 SVGEGT. With 0 bases removed from V and 0 bases from J, the gap between germline ends came to 6 bases. The CDR3 reads CASSYSVYSNQPQHF. The DNA of the CDR3 is TGTGCCAGCAGTTACTCGGTCTATAGCAATCAGCCCCAGCATTTT.

This chain joins TRBV18 and TRBJ2-5; no clear D gene. Germline V lookup: CDR1 KGHSH, CDR2 LQKENI. V was trimmed by 1 base and J by 2 bases, leaving 5 bases between them. This CDR3 comprises 13 residues. The CDR3 bases are TGTGCCAGCTCACCACAGAGACAAGAGACCCAGTACTTC. Its protein is CASSPQRQETQYF.

This chain joins TRBV28 and TRBJ1-1; no clear D. The germline CDR1 and CDR2 sequences are MDHEN and SYDVKM. The V end was cut by 2 bases, the J end by 13 bases, with 17 bases between. This CDR3 contains 13 residues. For the CDR3, the DNA is TGTGCCAGCAGTTTAACGGACTTCGCGGTGGTTTTCTTT. Protein: CASSLTDFAVVFF.

The chain joins TRBV6-1 to TRBJ1-6, with 7 bases aligning to TRBD1. J was trimmed by 13 bases and V by 8 bases; bases with no gene match: 14. The CDR3 runs to 14 residues. Looked up from germline, CDR1 is MNHNS and CDR2 is SASEGT. The CDR3 sequence: CASLQGDRVHPLHF. DNA of the CDR3: TGTGCCAGCTTACAAGGGGACAGAGTTCACCCCCTCCACTTT.

V is TRBV5-1 and J is TRBJ2-2; 11 positions match TRBD1. Germline trimming cut 4 bases from V and 6 bases from J; bases unmatched to any gene: 5. In germline, CDR1 is SGHRS, CDR2 YFSETQ. The CDR3 contains 15 residues. The CDR3 DNA follows: TGCGCCAGCAGCCCGCGGACAGGGGGCCCCGGGGAGCTGTTTTTT. Residues: CASSPRTGGPGELFF.

The chain recombines TRBV10-2 with TRBJ1-1, with D perhaps TRBD1 (5 bases). V was cut by 3 bases and J by 1 base, with 12 bases left in between. Germline V lookup: CDR1 WSHSY, CDR2 SAAADI. This CDR3 is 15 amino acids long. The CDR3 spells CASSDSGRTNTEAFF. CDR3 nucleotide sequence: TGCGCCAGCAGTGATTCGGGACGGACGAACACTGAAGCTTTCTTT.

The rearrangement uses TRBV19 and TRBJ2-3, with 11 bases aligning to TRBD2. Losses at the gene ends were 8 bases for V and 6 bases for J; bases not matched to a gene: 7. The CDR3 is made up of 14 amino acids. CDR1 LNHDA and CDR2 SQIVND come from the germline V gene (reference sequence). CDR3 sequence (DNA): TGTGCCAGTTCCGATAGCGGGGGGGAGGATACGCAGTATTTT. Residues: CASSDSGGEDTQYF.

CDR3: CASSKDPKQGYGYTF. The CDR3 region has the DNA TGTGCCAGCAGCAAAGACCCTAAACAGGGGTATGGCTACACCTTC. V gene TRBV11-3 combines with J gene TRBJ1-2; 7 bases line up with TRBD1. The CDR3 length is 15 residues. V shed 5 bases, J shed 5 bases, and the junction held 11 bases outside the gene matches. Germline V gives CDR1 SGHNT, CDR2 YENEEA.

V gene TRBV5-4 combines with J gene TRBJ2-1, with TRBD1 identical over 9 bases. The CDR3 totals 13 residues. Germline-derived CDR1 and CDR2 are SGHNT and YYREEE (reference sequence). V lost 1 base and J lost 8; bases outside the gene matches: 1. The CDR3 DNA is TGTGCCAGCAGCTTGACAGGGGGCTATGAGCAGTTCTTC. It yields the protein CASSLTGGYEQFF.

The rearrangement joins TRBV11-3 to TRBJ2-1; TRBD2 matches 12 bases. The CDR3 loop spans 17 amino acids. CDR1 and CDR2 from the germline V gene are SGHNT and YENEEA. V gave up 3 bases and J gave up 7 bases; unmatched junction bases: 10. CDR3 protein: CASSFHRGLAGNNEQFF. The CDR3 DNA reads TGTGCCAGCAGCTTTCACCGAGGACTAGCGGGGAATAATGAGCAGTTCTTC.

V usage is TRBV7-9 and J usage is TRBJ1-5; D uncertain. Trimming cost V 3 bases and J 3 bases, with 9 bases left between them. Germline V lookup: CDR1 SEHNR, CDR2 FQNEAQ (reference sequence). The CDR3 spans 14 residues. The CDR3: CASSLGADNQPQHF. The DNA of the CDR3 is TGTGCCAGCAGCTTGGGCGCGGACAATCAGCCCCAGCATTTT.

The chain couples TRBV24-1 to TRBJ2-2; 9 nucleotides align to TRBD1. Germline CDR1 reads KGHDR; CDR2 reads SFDVKD. Germline trimming cut 4 bases from V and 2 bases from J; bases unmatched to any gene: 10. The CDR3 loop spans 18 amino acids. This CDR3 reads CATSDPRAGQGNTGELFF. CDR3 DNA: TGTGCCACCAGTGACCCGCGGGCGGGACAGGGTAACACCGGGGAGCTGTTTTTT.

The J gene is TRBJ1-2, the V gene TRBV7-8, with D possibly TRBD1 on 6 matching bases. CDR1 is SGHVS, CDR2 FQNEAQ, per germline. The length of the CDR3 is 14 residues. V was cut by 5 bases and J by 2 bases, with 12 bases left in between. The CDR3 region has the DNA TGTGCCAGCAGCGCGCGGGGGGCCAACTATGGCTACACCTTC. Translating it yields CASSARGANYGYTF.

The J gene is TRBJ2-1, the V gene TRBV6-5; D gene ambiguous. Trimming removed 6 bases at V and 0 bases at J, with 9 bases between. This CDR3 contains 14 residues. Germline CDR1 reads MNHEY; CDR2 reads SVGAGI. The CDR3 nucleotides read TGTGCCAGCAGAGGCAGATACTCCTACAATGAGCAGTTCTTC. It encodes CASRGRYSYNEQFF.

The chain combines TRBV5-6 with TRBJ2-7; D unresolved. This CDR3 spans 13 amino acids. The germline V gene encodes CDR1 SGHDT and CDR2 YYEEEE. V was shortened by 3 bases and J by 0 bases, with 7 bases between the two germline ends. The CDR3 region has the DNA TGTGCCAGCAGCTCCCGGTCCTCCTACGAGCAGTACTTC. Encoded protein: CASSSRSSYEQYF.

This clone has a single count. This rearrangement joins TRBV19 to TRBJ1-6, with 7 nucleotides matching TRBD1. Per the germline V gene, CDR1 is LNHDA and CDR2 is SQIVND (reference sequence). This CDR3 contains 16 residues. V trimming: 9 bases; J trimming: 8 bases; junction bases outside the gene matches: 16. The CDR3 sequence is CASPTSARDRDSPLHF. The DNA for the CDR3 is TGTGCCAGCCCTACCTCAGCCCGGGACAGAGATTCACCCCTCCACTTT.

In this sample, this clone turned up once. The gene calls are TRBV6-5 and TRBJ1-2; tentative D call: TRBD1 (6 bases). Germline values: CDR1 MNHEY, CDR2 SVGAGI. This CDR3 contains 15 residues. V lost 6 bases, J lost 0 bases, and 14 bases lay in between. Written as DNA, the CDR3 is TGTGCCAGCAGGCCGGGGGGCTTAGCTAACTATGGCTACACCTTC. Protein sequence: CASRPGGLANYGYTF.

The chain carries TRBV12-1 and TRBJ2-7; TRBD1 is the table's D call, not checked against the DNA. TRBV12-1 corresponds to a pseudogene. This CDR3 contains 12 residues. This chain's CDR3 is CASSSPHYEQYV. DNA of the CDR3: TGTGCCAGCAGCTCCCCCCACTACGAGCAGTACGTC.

This clone was picked up a small number of times. This rearrangement joins TRBV4-2 to TRBJ1-5; no reliable D call. Per the germline V gene, CDR1 is LGHNA and CDR2 is YNFKEQ. Trimming cost V 1 base and J 4 bases, with 8 bases left between them. The length of the CDR3 is 14 residues. The CDR3 spells CASSQGSENQPQHF. The CDR3 DNA is TGTGCCAGCAGCCAAGGCAGCGAGAATCAGCCCCAGCATTTT.

This clone is large (0.1 to 1%) in the sample. V is TRBV7-9 and J is TRBJ2-3; D uncertain. CDR1 is SEHNR, CDR2 FQNEAQ, per germline (reference sequence). V shed 5 bases and J shed 11 bases, with 17 bases lying between them. CDR3 length: 13 amino acids. The DNA for the CDR3 is TGTGCCAGCAGCACGTTAGTTTGGGCCGAGCAGTATTTT. Translating it yields CASSTLVWAEQYF.

This chain joins TRBV7-9 and TRBJ2-2; D possibly uses TRBD1 or TRBD2 (6 bases each). The CDR3 extends over 18 amino acids. V was clipped by 2 bases and J by 10 bases, with 26 bases between them. The germline V gene encodes CDR1 SEHNR and CDR2 FQNEAQ (reference sequence). CDR3 in amino acids: CASSLPVLEGGVSSELFF. The CDR3 DNA follows: TGTGCCAGCAGCTTACCGGTTCTAGAGGGGGGAGTTTCTTCGGAGCTGTTTTTT.

This clone is categorized as medium-sized. This chain connects TRBV2 to TRBJ2-3, with 11 bases fitting TRBD2. With 11 bases clipped from V and 0 bases from J, the junction kept 7 bases outside the gene matches. Germline CDR1 SNHLY, CDR2 FYNNEI. This CDR3 has 15 residues. The DNA for the CDR3 is TGTGCCGGTAGCGGGGGGGTCCTTAGCACAGATACGCAGTATTTT. It yields the protein CAGSGGVLSTDTQYF.

This clone was seen a single time. The junction shows a germline mismatch at one end, possibly a read error. The V gene is TRBV2, the J gene TRBJ2-3; 9 nucleotides align to TRBD2. CDR1 SNHLY and CDR2 FYNNEI come from the germline V gene. The CDR3 loop spans 15 amino acids. The CDR3 nucleotides are TGTGCCAGCAATGAAGGGCTAGCGGGGACAGATACGCAGTATTTT. It codes for CASNEGLAGTDTQYF.

The rearrangement uses TRBV3-1 (or the pseudogene TRBV3-2) and TRBJ1-4; D not certain. The germline CDR1 and CDR2 sequences are LGHDT and YNNKEL (reference sequence). V was pared by 3 bases and J by 5 bases, with 13 bases between. The CDR3 covers 15 residues. The CDR3 region has the DNA TGTGCCAGCAGCCATTCGGATGCCAAGAATGAAAAACTGTTTTTT. This gives the protein CASSHSDAKNEKLFF.

The CDR3 nucleotides are TGTGCCAGCTCACCCCGGGACGTTCGTAGCTCTGGGGCCAACGTCCTGACTTTC. Translating gives CASSPRDVRSSGANVLTF. This chain joins TRBV18 and TRBJ2-6; TRBD1 or TRBD2 may be the D gene (5 bases each). Trimming took 3 bases from V and 0 from J, leaving 15 bases between them. The CDR3 length is 18 residues. Germline CDR1 reads KGHSH; CDR2 reads LQKENI. The entire variable domain, with the rest obtained from reference TRBV18 and TRBJ2-6, is as follows: NAGVMQNPRHLVRRRGQEARLRCSPMKGHSHVYWYRQLPEEGLKFMVYLQKENIIDESGMPKERFSAEFPKEGPSILRIQQVVRGDSAAYFCASSPRDVRSSGANVLTFGAGSRLTVL.

The chain joins TRBV20-1 to TRBJ2-3; either TRBD1 or TRBD2 may fit D (5 bases each). The CDR3 extends over 14 amino acids. Germline V gene data show CDR1 as DFQATT and CDR2 as SNEGSKA (reference sequence). Deletions cut 3 bases from V and 0 bases from J, with 10 bases between. This CDR3 is CSASRGVSTDTQYF. The CDR3 DNA is TGCAGTGCTAGTCGGGGCGTTAGCACAGATACGCAGTATTTT.

The chain combines TRBV12-3 or TRBV12-4 with TRBJ2-7; 10 bases are shared with TRBD1. This CDR3 contains 13 residues. V trimming: 5 bases; J trimming: 9 bases; junction bases outside the gene matches: 7. The CDR3, as DNA: TGTGCCAGCAGTGGCCAGGGACAGGGGCGGCAGTACGTC. Translated: CASSGQGQGRQYV.

The genes are TRBV18 and TRBJ1-5, with D perhaps matching TRBD1 (6 bases). V lost 3 bases, J lost 3 bases, and 9 bases lay in between. The CDR3 runs 14 residues. Germline V gene sequence: CDR1 KGHSH, CDR2 LQKENI. The CDR3 nucleotides read TGTGCCAGCTCACCCGACAGGAACAATCAGCCCCAGCATTTT. Its protein product is CASSPDRNNQPQHF.

CDR3 DNA sequence: TGTGCCAGCAGCTTAGGGGGGACATTTAACTATGGCTACACCTTC. It translates to CASSLGGTFNYGYTF. The chain recombines TRBV7-2 with TRBJ1-2, with D perhaps matching TRBD1 (6 bases). Germline loops: CDR1 SGHTA, CDR2 FQGNSA. The CDR3 consists of 15 residues. The V end lost 1 base, the J end lost 1 base, and 10 bases lay between the germline ends.